Below, 30 T cell receptor beta chains from the same sample are listed, as sequenced in a study of CD8+ T cells in alopecia areata. The authors extracted RNA and reverse transcribed it into cDNA as the sequencing template. TCRdb's copy holds only in-frame clones and misses some; the assay was immunoSEQ multiplex PCR. Among 50,000 to 70,000 clones listed, 44% were seen once. The sequencing input was NKG2D-low CD8+ T cells sorted from blood. These TCRs come from a human donor with alopecia areata.

In DNA, the CDR3 is TGCGCCAGCAGTCAAAACAGGGAAGGCTACACCTTC. The encoded protein is CASSQNREGYTF. The chain joins TRBV23-1 to TRBJ1-2; maybe TRBD1 (6 bases). TRBV23-1 is given ORF status, its function remaining uncertain. V was trimmed by 2 bases and J by 8 bases, leaving 9 bases between them. CDR3 length equals 12 residues.

This clone was found a few times. The CDR3 DNA reads as TGTGCCAGTAGTATCGGGCGGGCGGGCTTCTACGAGCAGTACTTC. Protein sequence: CASSIGRAGFYEQYF. The chain employs TRBV19 and TRBJ2-7; the D gene is possibly TRBD2 (5 bases). The CDR3 runs to 15 residues. With 3 bases removed from V and 3 bases from J, the gap between germline ends came to 15 bases. In germline, CDR1 is LNHDA, CDR2 SQIVND (reference sequence).

The rearrangement uses TRBV2 and TRBJ2-1; D assignment may be TRBD1 or TRBD2 (5 bases each). V lost 5 bases, J lost 7 bases, and 6 bases lay in between. This CDR3 is built from 11 residues. Germline V gives CDR1 SNHLY, CDR2 FYNNEI. CDR3 sequence (DNA): TGTGCCAGCAGTTGGGGGAATGAGCAGTTCTTC. It is translated as CASSWGNEQFF.

The chain carries TRBV6-7 and TRBJ1-4; a weak D match, TRBD1 (5 bases). TRBV6-7 is an ORF for which the function is uncertain. The CDR3 is 17 amino acids. V was trimmed by 0 bases and J by 6 bases, leaving 17 bases between them. CDR3 sequence reads: CASSYSRIAGLYEKLFF. The CDR3 region has the DNA TGTGCCAGCAGTTACTCTCGTATCGCAGGGTTATATGAAAAACTGTTTTTT.

This clone was seen once. This chain joins TRBV7-9 and TRBJ1-5; D possibly corresponds to TRBD1 (6 bases). The ends were cut back, 5 bases at V and 4 bases at J, with 12 bases in the middle. The CDR3 covers 14 residues. Germline V CDR1 and CDR2: SEHNR, FQNEAQ (reference sequence). As DNA, the CDR3 is TGTGCCAGCAGCACCGGAGACAGGAATCAGCCCCAGCATTTT. Translation: CASSTGDRNQPQHF.

The rearrangement joins TRBV5-1 to TRBJ1-2, with 10 bases lining up with TRBD1. Germline CDR1 is SGHRS and CDR2 is YFSETQ. V shed 3 bases and J 6 bases; nucleotides not matched to a gene: 2. The CDR3 loop spans 13 amino acids. In DNA, the CDR3 is TGCGCCAGCAGCTACGGGACAGGGGATGGCTACACCTTC. Translating it yields CASSYGTGDGYTF.

This chain uses TRBV30 with TRBJ2-7; the D is unclear. Trimming pared 1 base from V and 6 bases from J, leaving 13 bases between. Germline loops: CDR1 GTSNPN, CDR2 SVGIG (reference sequence). This CDR3 has 13 amino acids. CDR3 sequence (DNA): TGTGCCTGGAGTGACGCGCCTGGCGGCGAGCAGTACTTC. Protein: CAWSDAPGGEQYF. Full variable domain (outside the CDR3, taken from reference TRBV30 and TRBJ2-7): SQTIHQWPATLVQPVGSPLSLECTVEGTSNPNLYWYRQAAGRGLQLLFYSVGIGQISSEVPQNLSASRPQDRQFILSSKKLLLSDSGFYLCAWSDAPGGEQYFGPGTRLTVT.

This clone appeared a few times. The chain combines TRBV5-1 with TRBJ2-2; the D gene is possibly TRBD2 (5 bases). Germline CDR1 is SGHRS and CDR2 is YFSETQ. The CDR3 sequence is 15 residues long. The V gene lost 0 bases and the J gene lost 8 bases, with 14 bases spanning the gap. CDR3 nucleotide sequence: TGCGCCAGCAGCTTGGAGGACGGGATGATGGGGGAGCTGTTTTTT. Protein: CASSLEDGMMGELFF.

The chain joins TRBV4-1 to TRBJ2-1; no clear D gene. Germline CDR1 and CDR2: MGHRA and YSYEKL. Trimming pared 1 base from V and 10 bases from J, leaving 5 bases between. The CDR3 consists of 11 residues. CDR3 sequence (DNA): TGCGCCAGCAGCCAAGCGACCGAGCAGTTCTTC. This encodes CASSQATEQFF.

This clone has just one count. The rearrangement uses TRBV29-1 and TRBJ1-2; D unclear. Germline CDR1 reads SQVTM; CDR2 reads ANQGSEA. The V gene lost 4 bases and the J gene lost 6 bases, with 9 bases spanning the gap. This CDR3 comprises 11 residues. The DNA of the CDR3 is TGCAGCGTTGGGGAATTTGATGGCTACACCTTC. It yields the protein CSVGEFDGYTF.

The chain is built from TRBV19 and TRBJ1-1; 11 bases line up with TRBD1. The germline gives CDR1 LNHDA, CDR2 SQIVND (reference sequence). This CDR3 has 17 amino acids. V trimming: 5 bases; J trimming: 2 bases; junction bases outside the gene matches: 10. The CDR3 loop reads CASSLWDRGLDNTEAFF. The CDR3 DNA reads TGTGCCAGTAGTCTATGGGACAGGGGGTTAGACAACACTGAAGCTTTCTTT.

The chain uses TRBV30 and TRBJ2-1; TRBD1 matches at 9 bases. The germline V gene has CDR1 GTSNPN and CDR2 SVGIG (reference sequence). V dropped 4 bases and J dropped 7; count of bases not matched to a gene: 8. The CDR3 loop spans 14 amino acids. The CDR3 sequence: CAWTGTGLVNEQFF. The DNA of the CDR3 is TGTGCCTGGACCGGGACAGGGCTCGTGAATGAGCAGTTCTTC.

The chain has TRBV29-1 and TRBJ1-2; tentatively, D is TRBD1 (6 bases). Between the trimmed V and J ends, which lost 7 bases and 7 bases, there was a span of 25 bases. Germline CDR1 is SQVTM and CDR2 is ANQGSEA. This CDR3 is 15 amino acids long. In DNA form, the CDR3 reads TGCAGCGCCCCAATAGCAAGGGGACCGGGGGCTGGCTACACCTTC. This sequence encodes CSAPIARGPGAGYTF.

The rearrangement uses TRBV27 and TRBJ2-5; 8 positions agree with TRBD2. Germline CDR1 MNHEY, CDR2 SMNVEV (reference sequence). CDR3 length: 15 residues. V was pared by 6 bases and J by 4 bases, with 10 bases of the junction left unmatched. In nucleotides, the CDR3 is TGTGCCAGCAGCTCTACTAGCGGACGTATAGAGACCCAGTACTTC. Its protein is CASSSTSGRIETQYF.

The CDR3 sequence: CASSLYEQYF. CDR3 nucleotides: TGTGCCAGCAGTCTCTACGAGCAGTACTTC. The chain joins TRBV27 to TRBJ2-7; D not resolved. CDR3 length: 10 residues. Germline V gene data show CDR1 as MNHEY and CDR2 as SMNVEV (reference sequence). V lost 5 bases and J 3 bases, leaving 2 bases between the germline ends.

The chain carries TRBV7-6 and TRBJ2-2; tentative D call: TRBD1 (6 bases). Germline CDR1 is SGHVS and CDR2 is FNYEAQ. The CDR3 covers 15 residues. The V end was cut by 4 bases, the J end by 1 base, with 10 bases between. The CDR3 sequence: CASSSSGQNTGELFF. CDR3 sequence (DNA): TGTGCCAGCAGCTCCTCGGGACAGAACACCGGGGAGCTGTTTTTT.

The J gene is TRBJ2-3, the V gene TRBV11-1; D unresolved. The CDR3 covers 16 residues. The germline V and J ends were trimmed by 7 bases and 1 base, with 18 bases remaining between them. The germline V gene has CDR1 SGHAT and CDR2 FQDESV (reference sequence). CDR3 loop: CASTPSVLVGTDTQYF. As DNA, the CDR3 is TGTGCCAGCACCCCCTCTGTCCTAGTTGGCACAGATACGCAGTATTTT.

The V gene is TRBV7-9, the J gene TRBJ2-1; TRBD2 is a possible D gene (6 bases). The germline CDR1 and CDR2 sequences are SEHNR and FQNEAQ (reference sequence). Deletions cut 3 bases from V and 8 bases from J, with 11 bases between. This CDR3 is 13 amino acids long. The CDR3 DNA is TGTGCCAGCAGCTTCGGGGGTAACGATGAGCAGTTCTTC. Residues: CASSFGGNDEQFF.

This clone was counted between two and nine times. V and J are TRBV28 and TRBJ2-7, with 7 bases aligning to TRBD2. V lost 5 bases to trimming and J lost 2 bases; unmatched junction nucleotides: 3. The CDR3 contains 13 residues. Per germline, CDR1 MDHEN and CDR2 SYDVKM. The CDR3 sequence: CASSGRDPYEQYF. CDR3 bases: TGTGCCAGCAGTGGGAGGGACCCCTACGAGCAGTACTTC.

This clone was recorded a few times. V usage is TRBV29-1 and J usage is TRBJ2-1; TRBD2 matches 7 bases. Germline CDR1 is SQVTM and CDR2 is ANQGSEA. The CDR3 loop spans 13 amino acids. The V and J ends lost 3 bases and 2 bases, in that order; junction bases with no gene match: 1. CDR3 loop: CSVEGGAYNEQFF. The CDR3 DNA reads TGCAGCGTTGAGGGGGGGGCCTACAATGAGCAGTTCTTC.

This clone was observed a handful of times. The V call is TRBV28, the J call TRBJ2-1; D is possibly TRBD2 (5 bases). V was cut by 8 bases and J by 10 bases, with 9 bases left in between. The length of the CDR3 is 10 residues. In germline, CDR1 is MDHEN, CDR2 SYDVKM. Here the CDR3 reads CASQRREQFF. CDR3 nucleotides: TGTGCCAGCCAGAGGAGGGAGCAGTTCTTC.

This clone occurred a few times. This chain joins TRBV28 and TRBJ2-1, with D perhaps being TRBD1 or TRBD2 (7 bases each). Germline CDR1 reads MDHEN; CDR2 reads SYDVKM. This CDR3 has 14 amino acids. V was shortened by 3 bases and J by 8 bases, with 14 bases between the two germline ends. The CDR3 region has the DNA TGTGCCAGCAGTTTCTTGGCAGGGGGGGATGAGCAGTTCTTC. This translates into CASSFLAGGDEQFF. Based on the CDR3 plus reference TRBV28 and TRBJ2-1, the full variable domain is DVKVTQSSRYLVKRTGEKVFLECVQDMDHENMFWYRQDPGLGLRLIYFSYDVKMKEKGDIPEGYSVSREKKERFSLILESASTNQTSMYLCASSFLAGGDEQFFGPGTRLTVL.

The chain combines TRBV7-8 with TRBJ2-7; D call uncertain. The CDR3 sequence is 13 residues long. Trimming pared 2 bases from V and 7 bases from J, leaving 12 bases between. Germline CDR1 SGHVS, CDR2 FQNEAQ. CDR3 sequence (DNA): TGTGCCAGCAGCTTACTGGGCCGGCGGGAGCAGTACTTC. Translating gives CASSLLGRREQYF. Complete variable domain (other parts from reference TRBV7-8 and TRBJ2-7): GAGVSQSPRYKVAKRGQDVALRCDPISGHVSLFWYQQALGQGPEFLTYFQNEAQLDKSGLPSDRFFAERPEGSVSTLKIQRTQQEDSAVYLCASSLLGRREQYFGPGTRLTVT.

The CDR3 DNA reads TGTGCCAGCACAGACGGGACTAGCGGGACCTACGAGCAGTACTTC. Its translation is CASTDGTSGTYEQYF. The chain uses TRBV7-9 and TRBJ2-7; 13 bases line up with TRBD2. The germline CDR1 and CDR2 sequences are SEHNR and FQNEAQ (reference sequence). This CDR3 region has 15 residues. V was clipped by 7 bases and J by 2 bases; unmatched bases: 5.

This clone was counted many times. CDR3 residues: CASREDGAEETQYF. The CDR3 DNA is TGTGCCAGCAGGGAGGATGGCGCCGAGGAGACCCAGTACTTC. The chain links TRBV7-9 to TRBJ2-5; the D gene is possibly TRBD2 (5 bases). The V gene's germline CDR1 is SEHNR and CDR2 FQNEAQ (reference sequence). The CDR3 runs to 14 residues. Trimming left V 6 bases short and J 5 bases short, with 16 bases between.

This chain links TRBV7-9 with TRBJ2-1; D not certain. Germline CDR1 reads SEHNR; CDR2 reads FQNEAQ (reference sequence). This CDR3 has 17 residues. Trimming left V 7 bases short and J 0 bases short, with 19 bases between. Written as DNA, the CDR3 is TGTGCCAGCACCTCCAGCTTATCCCGGAGCTCCTACAATGAGCAGTTCTTC. Its protein is CASTSSLSRSSYNEQFF.

V gene TRBV4-1 combines with J gene TRBJ2-7; 7 bases align to TRBD1. The V gene end was trimmed by 3 bases and the J gene end by 4 bases; junction bases not matched to a gene: 9. Per the germline V gene, CDR1 is MGHRA and CDR2 is YSYEKL. CDR3 length: 15 amino acids. This CDR3 reads CASSQLQDRWYEQYF. CDR3 nucleotide sequence: TGCGCCAGCAGCCAGCTCCAGGACAGGTGGTACGAGCAGTACTTC.

This chain joins TRBV4-1 and TRBJ1-1; D not certain. V lost 0 bases to trimming and J lost 0 bases, with 5 bases between them. The CDR3 has 14 amino acids. Germline-derived CDR1 and CDR2 are MGHRA and YSYEKL. CDR3 region: CASSQEAVNTEAFF. The CDR3 coding sequence is TGCGCCAGCAGCCAAGAAGCAGTGAACACTGAAGCTTTCTTT.

The rearrangement uses TRBV5-6 and TRBJ2-1, with D unresolved. CDR3 length: 14 residues. Germline V lookup: CDR1 SGHDT, CDR2 YYEEEE. V was clipped by 0 bases and J by 3 bases, with 7 bases between them. CDR3 in DNA: TGTGCCAGCAGCTTGGTAGGGAACTACAATGAGCAGTTCTTC. Protein sequence: CASSLVGNYNEQFF.

This clone was picked up a small number of times. The chain couples TRBV2 to TRBJ1-1, with D uncertain. CDR1 SNHLY and CDR2 FYNNEI come from the germline V gene. V lost 11 bases and J lost 0, with 10 bases in between. The CDR3 covers 12 residues. The CDR3 DNA sequence: TGTGCCGGCTCGGCAGTGAACACTGAAGCTTTCTTT. This sequence encodes CAGSAVNTEAFF.